What follows are 30 T cell receptor beta chains derived from one specimen sequenced in a study of read filtering for tumor transcriptome and immune sequencing. From roughly 400 ng of RNA, a library with molecular barcoded alpha/delta and beta/gamma adaptors was made. Each CDR3 protein is one row after TCRdb ran MiXCR on the reads. The data show roughly 130,000 distinct CDR3 sequences, 10% to 15% seen once. The source material was a population of CD138-negative cells sorted from bone marrow. These receptor sequences come from a donor aged 40 or older with multiple myeloma.

This clonotype occurred many times. This chain joins TRBV7-8 and TRBJ2-1; 11 bases line up with TRBD2. V lost 3 bases and J lost 7; bases outside the gene matches: 5. CDR1 SGHVS and CDR2 FQNEAQ come from the germline V gene. CDR3 length: 15 residues. CDR3 amino acids: CASSLSLAGGNEQFF. CDR3 in DNA: TGTGCCAGCAGCTTGAGCCTAGCGGGAGGTAATGAGCAGTTCTTC.

The chain is built from TRBV11-1 and TRBJ2-1; 7 bases match TRBD2. Germline V CDR1 and CDR2: SGHAT, FQDESV (reference sequence). V shed 7 bases, J shed 4 bases, and the junction held 13 bases outside the gene matches. The CDR3 contains 16 residues. The CDR3: CASNGASGRMYNEQFF. The CDR3 DNA follows: TGTGCCAGCAATGGGGCTAGCGGTAGGATGTACAATGAGCAGTTCTTC.

This clonotype was recorded at least ten times. V usage is TRBV5-1 and J usage is TRBJ2-1, with D tentatively TRBD2 (6 bases). From germline, CDR1 is SGHRS and CDR2 YFSETQ. The CDR3 has 16 amino acids. V lost 0 bases, J lost 0 bases, and 10 bases lay in between. CDR3 DNA: TGCGCCAGCAGCTTGGACGCGGGAACCTCCTACAATGAGCAGTTCTTC. Amino acids: CASSLDAGTSYNEQFF. Looking up the rest from reference TRBV5-1 and TRBJ2-1 gives the full variable domain: KAGVTQTPRYLIKTRGQQVTLSCSPISGHRSVSWYQQTPGQGLQFLFEYFSETQRNKGNFPGRFSGRQFSNSRSEMNVSTLELGDSALYLCASSLDAGTSYNEQFFGPGTRLTVL.

This clonotype was observed at least ten times. The chain employs TRBV19 and TRBJ1-2; a weak D match, TRBD1 (5 bases). The germline gives CDR1 LNHDA, CDR2 SQIVND (reference sequence). This CDR3 region has 16 residues. V lost 4 bases and J 0 bases, leaving 15 bases between the germline ends. The DNA for the CDR3 is TGTGCCAGTAGTACCCCTTGGGACCGAGCTAACTATGGCTACACCTTC. Translating it yields CASSTPWDRANYGYTF.

This clonotype has at least ten counts. CDR3 DNA sequence: TGTGCCAGCACCCGACAGGATAGCAATCAGCCCCAGCATTTT. Translated, it gives CASTRQDSNQPQHF. The V and J genes are TRBV6-1 and TRBJ1-5; D is perhaps TRBD1 (6 bases). With 7 bases removed from V and 0 bases from J, the gap between germline ends came to 10 bases. Germline CDR1 is MNHNS and CDR2 is SASEGT. The CDR3 is 14 residues long.

Many counts were recorded for this clonotype. The V call is TRBV5-4, the J call TRBJ1-2, with D possibly matching TRBD1 (6 bases). Trimming took 4 bases from V and 7 from J, leaving 14 bases between them. The CDR3 has 13 amino acids. Germline V gives CDR1 SGHNT, CDR2 YYREEE (reference sequence). The CDR3 coding sequence is TGTGCCAGCAGCCCGGAACAGGGTCGTGGCTACACCTTC. It is translated as CASSPEQGRGYTF.

In its sample, this clonotype was seen a few times. The gene calls are TRBV5-1 and TRBJ1-3, with unresolved D. This CDR3 is built from 14 residues. Trimming cost V 4 bases and J 0 bases, with 8 bases left between them. The germline V gene has CDR1 SGHRS and CDR2 YFSETQ. Written as DNA, the CDR3 is TGCGCCAGCAGCAACCCGAGCTCTGGAAACACCATATATTTT. This translates into CASSNPSSGNTIYF. Combining the CDR3 with reference TRBV5-1 and TRBJ1-3 gives the whole variable domain KAGVTQTPRYLIKTRGQQVTLSCSPISGHRSVSWYQQTPGQGLQFLFEYFSETQRNKGNFPGRFSGRQFSNSRSEMNVSTLELGDSALYLCASSNPSSGNTIYFGEGSWLTVV.

This clonotype was seen at least ten times. The chain carries TRBV10-3 and TRBJ2-1, with 12 bases matching TRBD2. Trimming cost V 5 bases and J 8 bases; bases outside gene matches: 7. CDR1 is ENHRY, CDR2 SYGVKD, per germline. The CDR3 sequence is 15 residues long. DNA of the CDR3: TGTGCCATCAGTAGACTAGCGGGGGAGGCCGATGAGCAGTTCTTC. Amino acid sequence: CAISRLAGEADEQFF.

This clonotype has at least ten counts. The chain combines TRBV7-8 with TRBJ2-7; the D is unclear. This CDR3 is 13 amino acids long. The V gene lost 0 bases and the J gene lost 7 bases, with 10 bases spanning the gap. CDR1 and CDR2 (germline): SGHVS, FQNEAQ. CDR3 residues: CASSLAKEAEQYF. In DNA, the CDR3 is TGTGCCAGCAGCTTAGCCAAAGAAGCTGAGCAGTACTTC.

There are many counts of this clonotype. V gene TRBV29-1 combines with J gene TRBJ2-3, with a weak D call TRBD1 (5 bases). The V gene lost 7 bases and the J gene lost 2 bases, with 13 bases spanning the gap. Germline V lookup: CDR1 SQVTM, CDR2 ANQGSEA. CDR3 length equals 13 residues. CDR3 sequence (DNA): TGCAGCGCTGGGATGGGGCACACAGATACGCAGTATTTT. Translation: CSAGMGHTDTQYF.

The chain uses TRBV6-5 and TRBJ2-5; D remains ambiguous. The CDR3 consists of 15 residues. CDR1 is MNHEY, CDR2 SVGAGI, per germline. Trimming cost V 0 bases and J 2 bases, with 10 bases left between them. CDR3 sequence reads: CASSYSWGRQETQYF. In DNA, the CDR3 is TGTGCCAGCAGTTACTCGTGGGGTAGGCAAGAGACCCAGTACTTC.

This clonotype turned up a few times. This sequence joins TRBV28 and TRBJ2-1, with 8 bases lining up with TRBD2. The CDR3 consists of 14 residues. With V trimmed by 5 bases and J by 12 bases, 12 bases remained unmatched. Per germline, CDR1 MDHEN and CDR2 SYDVKM. The CDR3 region is CASSLGLVGEGQFF. The CDR3 DNA follows: TGTGCCAGCAGTCTGGGACTAGTGGGAGAAGGGCAGTTCTTC.

This clonotype has at least ten counts. The rearrangement links TRBV12-3 or TRBV12-4 to TRBJ2-1, with D tentatively TRBD1 (6 bases). With 0 bases removed from V and 3 bases from J, the gap between germline ends came to 9 bases. The CDR3 runs to 15 residues. The CDR3 coding sequence is TGTGCCAGCAGTTTAGCGCAGGGGCACTACAATGAGCAGTTCTTC. Encoded protein: CASSLAQGHYNEQFF.

With respect to this clonotype: This may arise from a read error, as a much more abundant clone is one base away. The chain has TRBV29-1 and TRBJ2-3; 8 bases line up with TRBD2. The J segment lost 6 bases and the V segment lost 7 bases, leaving 9 bases of the junction unmatched. The germline V gene encodes CDR1 SQVTM and CDR2 ANQGSEA. The CDR3 sequence is 13 residues long. The CDR3 DNA is TGCAGCGCCCGACCTAGCGGGTTCGATACGCAGTATTTT. Its protein is CSARPSGFDTQYF.

This clonotype has more than one count but fewer than ten. A read error is possible here, since a much larger clone lies one base away. The chain carries TRBV29-1 and TRBJ1-5; the D gene is possibly TRBD1 (6 bases). Per germline, CDR1 SQVTM and CDR2 ANQGSEA. The CDR3 loop spans 13 amino acids. This CDR3 reads CGVGHRVNQPQHF. CDR3 sequence (DNA): TGCGGCGTTGGACACAGGGTCAATCAGCCCCAGCATTTT.

V gene TRBV5-4 combines with J gene TRBJ1-1; D is uncertain. Germline V gene sequence: CDR1 SGHNT, CDR2 YYREEE (reference sequence). The V and J ends lost 0 bases and 4 bases respectively, with 7 bases between them. There are 13 residues in the CDR3. The DNA for the CDR3 is TGTGCCAGCAGCTTGGACCTAAGCACTGAAGCTTTCTTT. This encodes CASSLDLSTEAFF. The entire variable domain, with the rest obtained from reference TRBV5-4 and TRBJ1-1, is as follows: ETGVTQSPTHLIKTRGQQVTLRCSSQSGHNTVSWYQQALGQGPQFIFQYYREEENGRGNFPPRFSGLQFPNYSSELNVNALELDDSALYLCASSLDLSTEAFFGQGTRLTVV.

This clonotype occurred once. Given a much more abundant clone one base away, this may be a read error. J is TRBJ2-3 and V is TRBV5-6; 11 bases fit TRBD1. The germline gives CDR1 SGHDT, CDR2 YYEEEE. There are 15 residues in the CDR3. The V segment lost 6 bases and the J segment 4 bases; nucleotides outside the gene matches: 7. CDR3 coding DNA: TGTGCCAGCAACCCGGGACAGGGGGTTGCAGATACGCAGTATTTT. It yields the protein CASNPGQGVADTQYF.

V gene TRBV24-1 combines with J gene TRBJ2-5; 8 bases fit TRBD1. The germline CDR1 and CDR2 sequences are KGHDR and SFDVKD. The ends lost 5 bases at V and 0 bases at J; junction bases unmatched: 7. The length of the CDR3 is 16 residues. DNA for the CDR3: TGTGCCACCAGTGCCCTGGAACAGGGGGACCAAGAGACCCAGTACTTC. It yields the protein CATSALEQGDQETQYF.

This clonotype was counted ten times or more. This chain links TRBV3-1 with TRBJ2-7, with no clear D. The V and J ends lost 2 bases and 7 bases respectively, with 9 bases between them. This CDR3 comprises 12 residues. Germline CDR1 is LGHDT and CDR2 is YNNKEL (reference sequence). CDR3: CASSQPDSEQYF. CDR3 bases: TGTGCCAGCAGCCAACCCGACTCGGAGCAGTACTTC.

There are a few counts of this clonotype. The CDR3: CASSLQEGREAFF. The DNA of the CDR3 is TGTGCCAGCAGCTTACAGGAGGGACGTGAAGCTTTCTTT. The chain is built from TRBV7-3 and TRBJ1-1, with D maybe TRBD1 (5 bases). Germline lookup yields CDR1 SGHTA and CDR2 FQGTGA. The CDR3 is 13 amino acids. With 2 bases removed from V and 7 bases from J, the gap between germline ends came to 11 bases.

This clonotype was counted ten times or more. Written as DNA, the CDR3 is TGTGCCAGCAGTCGGACTAGCGGGAGGTACGAGCAGTACTTC. Translating it yields CASSRTSGRYEQYF. The J gene is TRBJ2-7, the V gene TRBV6-6; 14 bases agree with TRBD2. There are 14 residues in the CDR3. Germline lookup yields CDR1 MNHNY and CDR2 SVGAGI (reference sequence). The junction had 1 base not matched to a gene; V was cut back by 5 bases and J by 4 bases.

This clonotype was observed many times. The chain carries TRBV11-2 and TRBJ2-1, with TRBD2 identical over 12 bases. The CDR3 extends over 17 amino acids. With V trimmed by 2 bases and J by 7 bases, 9 bases remained unmatched. From germline, CDR1 is SGHAT and CDR2 FQNNGV. The CDR3 DNA follows: TGTGCCAGCAGCTTAACCGGGACTAGCGGGCCTGGTAATGAGCAGTTCTTC. Translation gives CASSLTGTSGPGNEQFF.

The V gene is TRBV20-1, the J gene TRBJ2-3, with TRBD2 matching 8 bases. Losses at the gene ends were 1 base for V and 8 bases for J; bases not matched to a gene: 11. Germline V CDR1 and CDR2: DFQATT, SNEGSKA (reference sequence). There are 15 residues in the CDR3. The CDR3: CSARALSGDPGTQYF. CDR3 nucleotides: TGCAGTGCTAGAGCTCTTAGCGGGGACCCAGGTACGCAGTATTTT.

This clonotype was observed many times. This chain connects TRBV7-3 to TRBJ2-1; 7 nucleotides agree with TRBD1. The CDR3 totals 15 residues. CDR1 and CDR2 (germline): SGHTA, FQGTGA. With 8 bases clipped from V and 6 bases from J, the junction kept 13 bases outside the gene matches. As DNA, the CDR3 is TGTGCCAGCGGCGCCACGACTGACAGGGTCAATGAGCAGTTCTTC. Its translation is CASGATTDRVNEQFF. Variable domain in full (rest from reference TRBV7-3 and TRBJ2-1): GAGVSQTPSNKVTEKGKYVELRCDPISGHTALYWYRQSLGQGPEFLIYFQGTGAADDSGLPNDRFFAVRPEGSVSTLKIQRTERGDSAVYLCASGATTDRVNEQFFGPGTRLTVL.

There are many counts of this clonotype. At one boundary the junction diverges from the germline segment, which might be a read error. This sequence joins TRBV7-7 and TRBJ2-1, with 12 positions matching TRBD2. CDR3 length: 15 residues. Germline V gives CDR1 SSHAT, CDR2 FNYEAQ (reference sequence). CDR3 coding DNA: TGTGCTAGCAGCCCGGGACTAGCGGGCGTAAGTGAGCAGTTCTTC. Translating gives CASSPGLAGVSEQFF. The whole variable domain, remainder taken from reference TRBV7-7 and TRBJ2-1, is GAGVSQSPRYKVTKRGQDVTLRCDPISSHATLYWYQQALGQGPEFLTYFNYEAQPDKSGLPSDRFSAERPEGSISTLTIQRTEQRDSAMYRCASSPGLAGVSEQFFGPGTRLTVL.

This clonotype was detected only a few times. Germline and junction disagree at one end, which may indicate a read error. This chain uses TRBV30 with TRBJ2-1; 8 bases map to TRBD2. The germline gives CDR1 GTSNPN, CDR2 SVGIG (reference sequence). The CDR3 covers 14 residues. The CDR3 DNA sequence: TGTGCCTGCCATCCCCCGGGACTAGACAAGGAGCAGTTCTTC. Protein sequence: CACHPPGLDKEQFF.

The sample holds a few counts of this clonotype. The J gene is TRBJ2-1, the V gene TRBV2; no clear D. The CDR3 is made up of 15 amino acids. Trimming removed 2 bases at V and 9 bases at J, with 17 bases between. Germline V CDR1 and CDR2: SNHLY, FYNNEI. CDR3 amino acids: CASSERGSSCSEQFF. The CDR3 DNA sequence: TGTGCCAGCAGTGAACGTGGTAGCTCCTGCAGTGAGCAGTTCTTC.

This clonotype was counted ten times or more. The V and J genes are TRBV20-1 and TRBJ2-5, with TRBD2 identical over 9 bases. With 6 bases clipped from V and 5 bases from J, the junction kept 10 bases outside the gene matches. The CDR3 spans 14 residues. CDR1 is DFQATT and CDR2 is SNEGSKA in the germline V gene (reference sequence). CDR3 protein: CSAPPGLASETQYF. CDR3 bases: TGCAGTGCCCCGCCTGGACTAGCGAGCGAGACCCAGTACTTC.

There are many counts of this clonotype. The V gene is TRBV5-6, the J gene TRBJ2-6; 8 positions agree with TRBD2. Germline V gene data show CDR1 as SGHDT and CDR2 as YYEEEE. The junction had 5 bases not matched to a gene; V was cut back by 0 bases and J by 0 bases. The CDR3 contains 18 residues. Here the CDR3 DNA reads TGTGCCAGCAGCTTGGTTGGCGGGGGGACCTCTGGGGCCAACGTCCTGACTTTC. This translates into CASSLVGGGTSGANVLTF.

CDR3 loop: CASSHTGQGGGQETQYF. The DNA for the CDR3 is TGTGCCAGCAGCCATACCGGACAGGGAGGGGGGCAAGAGACCCAGTACTTC. V usage is TRBV6-6 and J usage is TRBJ2-5; a possible D gene is TRBD1 (8 bases). Trimming removed 6 bases from V and 2 bases from J, with 22 bases in between. The CDR3 totals 17 residues. The germline gives CDR1 MNHNY, CDR2 SVGAGI (reference sequence).